The clone carrying this T cell receptor (beta chain) was found a few times. Its specificity is not known. 60 Vbeta and 13 Jbeta primers were used in PCR. Profiling relied on immunoSEQ multiplex PCR, and the TCRdb table lists in-frame clones only, not all of them. This sample has 100,000 to 150,000 clones, with roughly four fifths found just once. The sample comes from a study of cytomegalovirus exposure and HLA in healthy donors. Points from the study as a whole: Per published reports, the classifier diagnosed cytomegalovirus status with high specificity and sensitivity. CMV antigen specificity of three CMV-associated chains was confirmed in vitro.

This CDR3 contains 14 residues. Trimming cost V 3 bases and J 5 bases, with 14 bases left between them. CDR1 and CDR2 from the germline V gene are SGHDT and YYEEEE. Specimen: PBMCs. The receptor was derived from a male donor in good health and CMV-seronegative. V and J are TRBV5-6 and TRBJ1-1; D uncertain. The CDR3 loop is CASSWVGVPTEAFF. The CDR3 bases are TGTGCCAGCAGCTGGGTCGGGGTCCCTACTGAAGCTTTCTTT.